These T cell receptor beta chains were read from a single sample in a study of shared clonotypes between healthy human individuals. Method: immunoSEQ multiplex PCR; TCRdb's copy keeps in-frame clones and lacks some. The sample holds 750,000 to 1,000,000 clones, about 91% seen once. Source material: naive CD8+ T cells sorted from blood. The receptors stem from a man aged 30-40 years in good health. CDR3s include the opening cysteine and the closing phenylalanine or tryptophan. D genes are given only for firm matches. Clone size is not always given. Where it is, it says once, few, many or a class for expanded clones.

>-|-|TRBV7-6|TRBJ2-2
CASSSGWAGELFF
TGTGCCAGCAGCTCAGGGTGGGCCGGGGAGCTGTTTTTT
>TRBD2|once|TRBV5-1|TRBJ2-1
CASSPPSSGDINEQFF
TGCGCCAGCAGCCCTCCCTCTAGCGGGGACATCAATGAGCAGTTCTTC
>-|-|TRBV7-9|TRBJ1-1
CASSQSRGEITEAFF
TGTGCCAGCAGCCAGTCCCGGGGGGAGATCACTGAAGCTTTCTTT
>TRBD1|-|TRBV2|TRBJ2-2
CASSVGQGVTGELFF
TGTGCCAGCAGTGTTGGACAGGGGGTCACCGGGGAGCTGTTTTTT
>TRBD1|-|TRBV9|TRBJ1-4
CASSTGTVEKLFF
TGTGCCAGCAGCACCGGGACAGTAGAAAAACTGTTTTTT
>TRBD1|-|TRBV29-1|TRBJ2-7
CSGGGVSSYEQYF
TGCAGCGGAGGGGGCGTCAGCTCCTACGAGCAGTACTTC
>TRBD1|-|TRBV15|TRBJ2-1
CATSSGDRQGYEQFF
TGTGCCACCAGCAGCGGAGACCGACAGGGTTATGAGCAGTTCTTC
>-|-|TRBV27|TRBJ2-5
CASSFRVGETQYF
TGTGCCAGCAGTTTTCGGGTTGGAGAGACCCAGTACTTC
>-|-|TRBV28|TRBJ1-5
CASSLSRNSNQPQHF
TGTGCCAGCAGTTTATCCAGAAATAGCAATCAGCCCCAGCATTTT
>TRBD2|-|TRBV7-9|TRBJ2-2
CASSGLADGELFF
TGTGCCAGCAGCGGGCTAGCGGACGGGGAGCTGTTTTTT
>-|few|TRBV27|TRBJ2-7
CASSSDSLVSEQYF
TGTGCCAGCAGTTCGGACTCCTTAGTCTCCGAGCAGTACTTC
>-|-|TRBV13|TRBJ2-2
CASSPLLAGELFF
TGTGCCAGCAGCCCCCTATTGGCCGGGGAGCTGTTTTTT
>-|once|TRBV9|TRBJ2-7
CASSAGPTYEQYF
TGTGCCAGCAGCGCCGGGCCTACCTACGAGCAGTACTTC
>-|-|TRBV29-1|TRBJ2-3
CSVEESAPLDTQYF
TGCAGCGTTGAAGAGTCGGCCCCCTTGGATACGCAGTATTTT
>-|-|TRBV28|TRBJ2-1
CASRISLGESYNEQFF
TGTGCCAGCAGAATCTCCCTAGGGGAGTCCTACAATGAGCAGTTCTTC
>-|-|TRBV18|TRBJ2-3
CASSHQGAGTDTQYF
TGTGCCAGCTCACACCAAGGGGCTGGCACAGATACGCAGTATTTT
>TRBD1|-|TRBV13|TRBJ2-1
CASSSRDRINNEQFF
TGTGCCAGCAGCTCCCGGGACAGGATTAACAATGAGCAGTTCTTC
>-|-|TRBV19|TRBJ1-1
CASANIEFTEAFF
TGTGCCAGCGCCAATATTGAGTTCACTGAAGCTTTCTTT
>-|-|TRBV10-3|TRBJ2-7
CAISEFTGSSSYEQYF
TGTGCCATCAGTGAGTTTACAGGTTCGAGCTCCTACGAGCAGTACTTC
>-|-|TRBV29-1|TRBJ2-3
CSVVGPHTDTQYF
TGCAGCGTTGTAGGGCCACACACAGATACGCAGTATTTT
>TRBD1|-|TRBV4-3|TRBJ2-6
CASSQDWTGVLFSGANVLTF
TGCGCCAGCAGCCAAGATTGGACAGGGGTTCTTTTCTCTGGGGCCAACGTCCTGACTTTC
>TRBD1|-|TRBV7-8|TRBJ2-7
CASSSPTGPYEQYF
TGTGCCAGCAGCTCTCCGACAGGGCCCTACGAGCAGTACTTC
>-|-|TRBV19|TRBJ2-3
CASSLSTDTQYF
TGTGCCAGTAGCTTGAGCACAGATACGCAGTATTTT
>-|-|TRBV2|TRBJ2-7
CASVDYEQYF
TGTGCCAGCGTGGACTACGAGCAGTACTTC
>-|-|TRBV29-1|TRBJ2-2
CSVAGVETGELFF
TGCAGCGTTGCGGGGGTGGAAACCGGGGAGCTGTTTTTT
>TRBD2|-|TRBV4-1|TRBJ2-1
CASSQVQRELSEQFF
TGCGCCAGCAGCCAAGTCCAGCGGGAGTTGAGTGAGCAGTTCTTC
>-|-|TRBV27|TRBJ2-3
CASKGEDTQYF
TGTGCCAGCAAGGGGGAAGATACGCAGTATTTT
>-|-|TRBV11-2|TRBJ1-1
CASSPGGNTEAFF
TGTGCCAGCAGCCCTGGGGGGAACACTGAAGCTTTCTTT
>-|-|TRBV7-8|TRBJ2-7
CASTHSQYSYEQYF
TGTGCCAGCACCCACAGCCAATACTCCTACGAGCAGTACTTC
>-|-|TRBV5-4|TRBJ2-2
CASSSGRGSTGELFF
TGTGCCAGCAGCTCGGGTAGGGGAAGCACCGGGGAGCTGTTTTTT
>-|-|TRBV25-1|TRBJ2-7
CASSERGFAGYEQYF
TGTGCCAGCAGTGAACGCGGTTTTGCTGGCTACGAGCAGTACTTC
>-|-|TRBV5-6|TRBJ2-7
CASTENLAYEQYF
TGTGCCAGCACCGAGAATTTGGCCTACGAGCAGTACTTC
>-|-|TRBV7-9|TRBJ1-1
CASSLVLGVNTEAFF
TGTGCCAGCAGCTTAGTACTCGGCGTGAACACTGAAGCTTTCTTT
>-|-|TRBV28|TRBJ1-5
CASRLRTASQPQHF
TGTGCCAGCAGGCTAAGGACTGCATCTCAGCCCCAGCATTTT
>TRBD2|-|TRBV7-9|TRBJ2-1
CASSLLGTSGTLWIEQFF
TGTGCCAGCAGCTTATTGGGGACTAGCGGGACCTTATGGATTGAGCAGTTCTTC
>-|-|TRBV7-9|TRBJ2-1
CASTLVVHEQFF
TGTGCCAGCACCCTTGTAGTGCATGAGCAGTTCTTC
>-|-|TRBV7-9|TRBJ1-2
CASSLLAYGYTF
TGTGCCAGCAGCTTATTGGCATATGGCTACACCTTC
>-|-|TRBV28|TRBJ1-5
CASSLGRDLSNQPQHF
TGTGCCAGCAGTTTGGGCAGGGACCTTAGCAATCAGCCCCAGCATTTT
>-|-|TRBV11-2|TRBJ2-7
CASSLEATGSYEQYF
TGTGCCAGCAGCTTAGAGGCGACAGGAAGCTACGAGCAGTACTTC
>TRBD1|once|TRBV28|TRBJ1-2
CASSPGQEGYGYTF
TGTGCCAGCAGTCCAGGACAGGAGGGGTATGGCTACACCTTC
>TRBD1|-|TRBV4-3|TRBJ1-5
CASSQGTGDNQPQHF
TGCGCCAGCAGCCAAGGGACAGGGGACAATCAGCCCCAGCATTTT
>TRBD1|-|TRBV18|TRBJ2-1
CASSEDRSSYNEQFF
TGTGCCAGCTCAGAGGACAGGAGCTCCTACAATGAGCAGTTCTTC